Below, 20 T cell receptor beta chains from the same sample are listed, as sequenced in a study of cytomegalovirus exposure and HLA in healthy donors (dated by TCRdb to 2015 to 2018). The library came from the immunoSEQ multiplex PCR assay. For the multiplex PCR, a mixture combining 60 forward primers for TCR Vbeta segments and 13 reverse primers for TCR Jbeta segments was used. TCRdb provides this immuneACCESS table in a form limited to in-frame rearrangements. Some clones are lacking; in checked studies, under half of them reflect an unresolved V gene, and why the rest are absent is not known. The sample includes about 250,000 clones, with 80% observed a single time. Roughly 0.3% of the sample is held by the ten biggest clonotypes. The sequenced material came from PBMCs. The receptors come from a girl aged 2 to 10 in good health and CMV-seronegative.

The V call is TRBV7-6, the J call TRBJ2-3, with 7 bases fitting TRBD2. The V segment lost 4 bases and the J segment 1 base; nucleotides outside the gene matches: 5. Per germline, CDR1 SGHVS and CDR2 FNYEAQ. This CDR3 region has 15 residues. The CDR3 protein is CASSYGLGGTDTQYF. The CDR3 DNA reads TGTGCCAGCAGCTACGGACTAGGAGGCACAGATACGCAGTATTTT. Together with reference TRBV7-6 and TRBJ2-3, the CDR3 gives the full variable domain: GAGVSQSPRYKVTKRGQDVALRCDPISGHVSLYWYRQALGQGPEFLTYFNYEAQQDKSGLPNDRFSAERPEGSISTLTIQRTEQRDSAMYRCASSYGLGGTDTQYFGPGTRLTVL.

This chain joins TRBV29-1 and TRBJ2-5, with 8 bases matching TRBD2. Germline V gives CDR1 SQVTM, CDR2 ANQGSEA. The junction had 4 bases not matched to a gene; V was cut back by 5 bases and J by 2 bases. This CDR3 has 13 amino acids. CDR3: CSVSSGGQETQYF. DNA for the CDR3: TGCAGCGTTTCAAGCGGGGGACAAGAGACCCAGTACTTC. Variable domain in full (rest from reference TRBV29-1 and TRBJ2-5): SAVISQKPSRDICQRGTSLTIQCQVDSQVTMMFWYRQQPGQSLTLIATANQGSEATYESGFVIDKFPISRPNLTFSTLTVSNMSPEDSSIYLCSVSSGGQETQYFGPGTRLLVL.

V and J are TRBV5-1 and TRBJ2-1, with TRBD2 matching over 9 bases. The CDR3 length is 14 residues. After removal of 7 bases from V and 4 bases from J, the junction contained 6 bases not matched to a gene. The germline V gene encodes CDR1 SGHRS and CDR2 YFSETQ. In DNA form, the CDR3 reads TGCGCCAGCTCAGCGGGGGGCCCTTACAATGAGCAGTTCTTC. The encoded protein is CASSAGGPYNEQFF.

The chain joins TRBV28 to TRBJ1-1; no reliable D call. The CDR3 totals 14 residues. Germline V gives CDR1 MDHEN, CDR2 SYDVKM. V lost 4 bases and J lost 1, with 10 bases in between. The CDR3: CASSSRDENTEAFF. The CDR3 nucleotides are TGTGCCAGCAGTTCTCGAGATGAGAACACTGAAGCTTTCTTT.

The rearrangement joins TRBV5-4 to TRBJ2-3; a weak D match, TRBD2 (6 bases). Deletions cut 0 bases from V and 0 bases from J, with 11 bases between. CDR3 length equals 16 residues. Germline CDR1 reads SGHNT; CDR2 reads YYREEE (reference sequence). CDR3 DNA sequence: TGTGCCAGCAGCTTGGGAGTTAGCGGTAGCACAGATACGCAGTATTTT. This codes for CASSLGVSGSTDTQYF.

The chain combines TRBV5-1 with TRBJ1-1; 7 bases are a match to TRBD1. CDR3 length: 15 amino acids. Trimming at V came to 0 bases and at J to 1 base, leaving 3 bases not matched to a gene. Germline CDR1 and CDR2: SGHRS and YFSETQ. CDR3 amino acids: CASSLVWTGNTEAFF. CDR3 DNA: TGCGCCAGCAGCTTGGTTTGGACAGGGAACACTGAAGCTTTCTTT.

This chain joins TRBV30 and TRBJ1-2; TRBD1 matches at 11 bases. Per the germline V gene, CDR1 is GTSNPN and CDR2 is SVGIG (reference sequence). V was pared by 4 bases and J by 2 bases, with 3 bases of the junction left unmatched. The CDR3 is 14 amino acids. The CDR3 nucleotides read TGTGCCTGGACTAGGACAGGGGGCAACTATGGCTACACCTTC. Protein sequence: CAWTRTGGNYGYTF.

The V call is TRBV2, the J call TRBJ2-3; TRBD2 aligns across 11 bases. V shed 6 bases and J 0 bases; nucleotides not matched to a gene: 8. Germline-derived CDR1 and CDR2 are SNHLY and FYNNEI. The CDR3 has 17 residues. The CDR3 sequence: CASRPGLAAASTDTQYF. CDR3 nucleotides: TGTGCCAGCAGACCGGGACTAGCGGCAGCTAGCACAGATACGCAGTATTTT.

The rearrangement joins TRBV5-1 to TRBJ1-1, with 7 bases that match TRBD1. The length of the CDR3 is 15 residues. Germline CDR1 SGHRS, CDR2 YFSETQ. The junction had 8 bases not matched to a gene; V was cut back by 4 bases and J by 2 bases. CDR3 region: CASSARGVVNTEAFF. Here the CDR3 DNA reads TGCGCCAGCAGCGCCAGGGGGGTTGTCAACACTGAAGCTTTCTTT.

The rearrangement uses TRBV7-9 and TRBJ2-7, with 10 positions matching TRBD2. This CDR3 is 14 amino acids long. Germline CDR1 is SEHNR and CDR2 is FQNEAQ (reference sequence). Unmatched junction bases numbered 3, after V lost 5 bases and J lost 2 bases. Here the CDR3 DNA reads TGTGCCAGCAGCACCCTAGCGGGGGCCTACGAGCAGTACTTC. It specifies CASSTLAGAYEQYF.

This chain joins TRBV6-5 and TRBJ1-6, with 8 positions matching TRBD1. This CDR3 comprises 15 residues. Germline CDR1 reads MNHEY; CDR2 reads SVGAGI. V dropped 3 bases and J dropped 8; count of bases not matched to a gene: 6. The CDR3 protein is CASSYTTGEDSPLHF. CDR3 coding DNA: TGTGCCAGCAGTTATACGACAGGGGAGGATTCACCCCTCCACTTT.

CDR3 protein: CASSPKTSGYEQYF. The CDR3 nucleotides are TGTGCCAGCAGCCCAAAGACTAGCGGCTACGAGCAGTACTTC. This chain links TRBV7-8 with TRBJ2-7, with 9 bases that match TRBD2. Germline loops: CDR1 SGHVS, CDR2 FQNEAQ. With 5 bases clipped from V and 3 bases from J, the junction kept 5 bases outside the gene matches. CDR3 length: 14 residues. The whole variable domain, remainder taken from reference TRBV7-8 and TRBJ2-7, is GAGVSQSPRYKVAKRGQDVALRCDPISGHVSLFWYQQALGQGPEFLTYFQNEAQLDKSGLPSDRFFAERPEGSVSTLKIQRTQQEDSAVYLCASSPKTSGYEQYFGPGTRLTVT.

This clone was found once. The J gene is TRBJ1-2, the V gene TRBV7-8; the D gene is possibly TRBD1 (5 bases). Per germline, CDR1 SGHVS and CDR2 FQNEAQ. V lost 1 base and J 5 bases, leaving 14 bases between the germline ends. The CDR3 contains 15 residues. As DNA, the CDR3 is TGTGCCAGCAGCTTAGGGTGGGGGGGGAGGTATGGCTACACCTTC. As protein: CASSLGWGGRYGYTF.

The chain is built from TRBV11-2 and TRBJ2-1; D is perhaps TRBD2 (5 bases). V lost 5 bases and J 0 bases, leaving 11 bases between the germline ends. The length of the CDR3 is 15 residues. The germline CDR1 and CDR2 sequences are SGHAT and FQNNGV. As DNA, the CDR3 is TGTGCCAGCAGCCAAGGACTCTACTCCTACAATGAGCAGTTCTTC. This encodes CASSQGLYSYNEQFF. Supplemented by reference TRBV11-2 and TRBJ2-1, the full variable domain reads EAGVAQSPRYKIIEKRQSVAFWCNPISGHATLYWYQQILGQGPKLLIQFQNNGVVDDSQLPKDRFSAERLKGVDSTLKIQPAKLEDSAVYLCASSQGLYSYNEQFFGPGTRLTVL.

The rearrangement uses TRBV27 and TRBJ2-4; 7 positions match TRBD2. The germline CDR1 and CDR2 sequences are MNHEY and SMNVEV (reference sequence). V shed 6 bases, J shed 4 bases, and the junction held 9 bases outside the gene matches. The CDR3 runs to 15 residues. In nucleotides, the CDR3 is TGTGCCAGCAGATCCCTAGCGGTGGGTAAAAACATTCAGTACTTC. Its protein product is CASRSLAVGKNIQYF.

This rearrangement joins TRBV28 to TRBJ1-1; 7 nucleotides agree with TRBD1. Trimming took 3 bases from V and 1 from J; bases not matched to a gene: 8. Germline values: CDR1 MDHEN, CDR2 SYDVKM. The CDR3 is made up of 16 amino acids. The CDR3 reads CASSFILRGTNTEAFF. DNA for the CDR3: TGTGCCAGCAGTTTCATCCTCAGGGGGACGAACACTGAAGCTTTCTTT.

The rearrangement links TRBV28 to TRBJ2-7; TRBD2 agrees at 10 bases. This CDR3 region has 15 residues. Germline values: CDR1 MDHEN, CDR2 SYDVKM. Trimming at V came to 3 bases and at J to 4 bases, leaving 6 bases not matched to a gene. The CDR3 here is CASSLGLAGVYEQYF. As DNA, the CDR3 is TGTGCCAGCAGTTTGGGGCTAGCGGGAGTGTACGAGCAGTACTTC.

The J gene is TRBJ2-1, the V gene TRBV28; D gene uncertain. This CDR3 has 15 amino acids. From germline, CDR1 is MDHEN and CDR2 SYDVKM. V lost 4 bases and J 2 bases, leaving 12 bases between the germline ends. This CDR3 is CASSWSPFAYNEQFF. The CDR3 region has the DNA TGTGCCAGCAGTTGGAGTCCGTTCGCCTACAATGAGCAGTTCTTC.

V gene TRBV6-5 combines with J gene TRBJ1-2; D might be TRBD1 (6 bases). The CDR3 has 15 residues. Per germline, CDR1 MNHEY and CDR2 SVGAGI. The V end lost 2 bases, the J end lost 7 bases, and 17 bases lay between the germline ends. In DNA, the CDR3 is TGTGCCAGCAGTTACGACGGACAGCAGGAAGGTGGCTACACCTTC. It yields the protein CASSYDGQQEGGYTF.

V usage is TRBV6-5 and J usage is TRBJ2-7; 7 bases fit TRBD1. This CDR3 is 15 amino acids long. Germline V lookup: CDR1 MNHEY, CDR2 SVGAGI. The junction had 6 bases not matched to a gene; V was cut back by 2 bases and J by 2 bases. CDR3 sequence (DNA): TGTGCCAGCAGTTACGCCGGGACAGTAACCTACGAGCAGTACTTC. It encodes CASSYAGTVTYEQYF.